The T cell receptor (beta chain) described here comes from a study of blood T cell repertoires in COVID-19. Study-level information: COVID-19 samples, acute and convalescent, were from the United States, Italy and Spain.

For recovered donors of Cohort 3, there were two negative PCRs, clearance, or symptom resolution. This CDR3 has 16 amino acids. V was clipped by 5 bases and J by 2 bases, with 18 bases between them. Germline values: CDR1 SGHAT, CDR2 FQDESV (reference sequence). TCRdb's copy holds only in-frame clones and misses some; the assay was immunoSEQ multiplex PCR. The profile covers a few hundred thousand clones, with about 80% appearing a single time and 3.4% taken by the ten largest. Sequenced material: PBMCs or T cells enriched from blood (not recorded which). This chain joins TRBV11-1 and TRBJ1-1; D gene uncertain. The clonotype comes from a man aged 50 to 59 who had recovered from COVID-19. The CDR3 spells CASSAREGRSNTEAFF. The CDR3 region has the DNA TGTGCCAGCAGCGCTAGGGAGGGAAGGTCAAACACTGAAGCTTTCTTT.